This T cell receptor (beta chain) was documented in a study of Graves' ophthalmopathy and Graves' hyperthyroidism. CDR3 length equals 14 residues. Trimming took off 0 bases at V and 4 bases at J, with 10 bases between the two ends. The germline V gene has CDR1 SGHNT and CDR2 YYREEE (reference sequence). RNA transcripts yielded amplified TCR beta CDR3 regions. HTBI primers were used in a first-round RT-PCR, which preceded a second-round multiplex PCR. Via MiXCR, TCRdb re-called the multiplex PCR reads, giving one row per CDR3 protein. The sample yields hundreds of thousands of distinct CDR3 sequences, roughly two fifths seen once. In its sample, this clonotype was seen a few times. Its antigen is still unknown. Study-wide findings and caveats: Ophthalmopathy progression predictions by the model showed 72% to 80% specificity and roughly 70% sensitivity.

V usage is TRBV5-4 and J usage is TRBJ1-2; D is undetermined. The origin of this receptor is an adult man with Graves' ophthalmopathy. Sample: peripheral blood. The CDR3 is CASSLGRFGYGYTF. The CDR3 region has the DNA TGTGCCAGCAGCTTGGGTCGCTTCGGCTATGGCTACACCTTC.